A selection of T cell receptor beta chains follows, all from one sample in a study of blood T cell repertoires in COVID-19. Sequencing used immunoSEQ multiplex PCR; TCRdb keeps in-frame clones, though not all of them. The sample has some 250,000 clones, approximately 90% seen once. Sequenced input: peripheral blood. These receptors were taken from a man aged 25-40 years who had recovered from COVID-19. Each CDR3 is given with its conserved first and last residue. D genes are given only for firm matches. Rows may omit the clone size; those that give it use once, few, many or a size class.

cdr3_aa cdr3_nt j_call clone_size v_call d_call
CASSYQREICTF TGTGCCAGCAGTTACCAAAGGGAGATTTGCACCTTC TRBJ1-2 once TRBV6-6 NA
CASSQNRGPDSPLHF TGTGCCAGCAGTCAAAACAGGGGGCCGGATTCACCCCTCCACTTT TRBJ1-6 NA TRBV2 TRBD1
CASSLENGGLGLRSTGYTF TGTGCCAGCAGCTTAGAGAATGGGGGACTGGGTTTGCGATCTACGGGCTACACCTTC TRBJ1-2 few TRBV11-2 NA
CASSFTGSDGYTF TGTGCCAGCAGTTTTACAGGGTCCGACGGCTACACCTTC TRBJ1-2 few TRBV2 NA
CASSLIYGQGPFVAFF TGTGCCAGCAGCTTAATTTACGGACAGGGACCGTTTGTGGCTTTCTTT TRBJ1-1 NA TRBV5-6 TRBD1
CASSFTSGQGNEQYF TGTGCCAGCAGTTTCACCTCGGGACAGGGTAACGAGCAGTACTTC TRBJ2-7 NA TRBV6-5 TRBD1
CAWSVSYEQYF TGTGCCTGGTCAGTGTCCTACGAGCAGTACTTC TRBJ2-7 NA TRBV30 NA
CASSFEGQGADYTF TGTGCCAGCAGCTTTGAGGGACAGGGGGCGGACTACACCTTC TRBJ1-2 NA TRBV7-9 TRBD1
CASSSPGTGYTEAFF TGTGCCAGCAGCTCACCTGGGACAGGGTACACTGAAGCTTTCTTT TRBJ1-1 NA TRBV7-2 TRBD1
CASSSTGAGNYGYTF TGTGCCAGCAGTTCGACAGGGGCAGGGAACTATGGCTACACCTTC TRBJ1-2 NA TRBV27 TRBD1
CASTREGSQTRNTQYF TGTGCCAGCACCCGGGAAGGGAGTCAGACGCGGAATACGCAGTATTTT TRBJ2-3 NA TRBV2 NA